A single sample gave rise to the 30 T cell receptor beta chains below, sequenced in a study of cytomegalovirus exposure and HLA in healthy donors. PCR was performed using 60 Vbeta and 13 Jbeta primers. Data came from immunoSEQ multiplex PCR; TCRdb stores just in-frame clones and leaves some out. Here the sample spans about 95,000 clones, about four fifths being singletons. Material for sequencing was PBMCs. These receptor sequences come from a woman between 35 and 50 years old in good health and CMV-seronegative.

The V gene is TRBV6-8, the J gene TRBJ1-3, with 11 bases aligning to TRBD1. Germline V gene data show CDR1 as MNHGY and CDR2 as SAAAGT. The CDR3 sequence is 19 residues long. V lost 2 bases and J lost 3; bases outside the gene matches: 12. The CDR3 loop reads CASSYPRTGGRAGGNTIYF. CDR3 DNA sequence: TGTGCCAGCAGTTACCCAAGGACAGGGGGCCGGGCTGGTGGAAACACCATATATTTT.

The chain has TRBV6-4 and TRBJ1-5; TRBD1 agrees at 7 bases. CDR1 and CDR2 (germline): MRHNA, SNTAGT. The CDR3 has 15 amino acids. V trimming: 3 bases; J trimming: 2 bases; junction bases outside the gene matches: 4. CDR3 DNA sequence: TGTGCCAGCAGTGAAACAGGGGCCGGCAATCAGCCCCAGCATTTT. It codes for CASSETGAGNQPQHF.

The gene calls are TRBV4-1 and TRBJ2-3; 12 nucleotides agree with TRBD2. The CDR3 is 17 amino acids. Trimming cost V 1 base and J 9 bases; bases outside gene matches: 11. Germline CDR1 MGHRA, CDR2 YSYEKL. CDR3 loop: CASSQASFGLAGNTQYF. The DNA for the CDR3 is TGCGCCAGCAGCCAAGCGTCGTTCGGACTAGCGGGAAACACGCAGTATTTT.

The chain recombines TRBV6-6 with TRBJ1-1; no clear D. Trimming stripped 2 bases from V and 1 base from J, with 14 bases between. The CDR3 sequence is 16 residues long. Germline values: CDR1 MNHNY, CDR2 SVGAGI (reference sequence). In DNA form, the CDR3 reads TGTGCCAGCAGTTACCCCCCCCCGAGAGAGAACACTGAAGCTTTCTTT. Translated, it gives CASSYPPPRENTEAFF.

J is TRBJ1-1 and V is TRBV19; 8 bases match TRBD1. The germline V gene encodes CDR1 LNHDA and CDR2 SQIVND (reference sequence). The V and J ends lost 7 bases and 3 bases, in that order; junction bases with no gene match: 16. The CDR3 loop spans 17 amino acids. CDR3 coding DNA: TGTGCCAGTAACCCGGTTGGACAGGGTTTATTGGACACTGAAGCTTTCTTT. Protein sequence: CASNPVGQGLLDTEAFF.

The V call is TRBV30, the J call TRBJ2-7; 7 bases fit TRBD1. The CDR3 totals 15 residues. Germline V gene sequence: CDR1 GTSNPN, CDR2 SVGIG (reference sequence). V gave up 1 base and J gave up 4 bases; unmatched junction bases: 10. The CDR3 DNA reads as TGTGCCTGGAGTGCACGACAGGGACCTAGGTACGAGCAGTACTTC. Its translation: CAWSARQGPRYEQYF.

The J gene is TRBJ2-7, the V gene TRBV27; maybe TRBD1 (6 bases). Per the germline V gene, CDR1 is MNHEY and CDR2 is SMNVEV (reference sequence). This CDR3 is built from 14 residues. Deletions cut 2 bases from V and 2 bases from J, with 10 bases between. This chain's CDR3 is CASSLRTDAYEQYF. The CDR3 nucleotides read TGTGCCAGCAGTTTAAGGACAGATGCCTACGAGCAGTACTTC.

CDR3 protein: CASSHPGQVNEKLFF. CDR3 nucleotides: TGTGCCAGCAGCCACCCGGGACAGGTTAATGAAAAACTGTTTTTT. The rearrangement joins TRBV4-2 to TRBJ1-4; 8 nucleotides agree with TRBD1. V was clipped by 3 bases and J by 4 bases; unmatched bases: 4. Germline V gene data show CDR1 as LGHNA and CDR2 as YNFKEQ. The CDR3 runs to 15 residues.

The chain recombines TRBV5-1 with TRBJ2-1; 7 nucleotides line up with TRBD1. This CDR3 region has 14 residues. V lost 4 bases to trimming and J lost 3 bases; unmatched junction nucleotides: 4. The germline CDR1 and CDR2 sequences are SGHRS and YFSETQ. Here the CDR3 DNA reads TGCGCCAGCAGCAGCGACAGGGACTACAATGAGCAGTTCTTC. Its protein product is CASSSDRDYNEQFF. Full variable domain (rest looked up from reference TRBV5-1 and TRBJ2-1): KAGVTQTPRYLIKTRGQQVTLSCSPISGHRSVSWYQQTPGQGLQFLFEYFSETQRNKGNFPGRFSGRQFSNSRSEMNVSTLELGDSALYLCASSSDRDYNEQFFGPGTRLTVL.

The V call is TRBV6-1, the J call TRBJ1-5, with a weak D call TRBD1 (5 bases). The CDR3 length is 15 residues. The V and J ends lost 7 bases and 4 bases respectively, with 17 bases between them. Per germline, CDR1 MNHNS and CDR2 SASEGT. CDR3 sequence reads: CASTAGGSGNQPQHF. The CDR3 DNA reads TGTGCCAGCACGGCGGGGGGGAGTGGAAATCAGCCCCAGCATTTT.

This chain connects TRBV7-6 to TRBJ1-1; D is unresolved. With 5 bases removed from V and 3 bases from J, the gap between germline ends came to 7 bases. In germline, CDR1 is SGHVS, CDR2 FNYEAQ. This CDR3 spans 12 amino acids. The CDR3 spells CASSHQDTEAFF. CDR3 DNA: TGTGCCAGCAGCCACCAGGACACTGAAGCTTTCTTT. Based on the CDR3 plus reference TRBV7-6 and TRBJ1-1, the full variable domain is GAGVSQSPRYKVTKRGQDVALRCDPISGHVSLYWYRQALGQGPEFLTYFNYEAQQDKSGLPNDRFSAERPEGSISTLTIQRTEQRDSAMYRCASSHQDTEAFFGQGTRLTVV.

The V gene is TRBV2, the J gene TRBJ2-7; TRBD1 is a possible D gene (6 bases). From germline, CDR1 is SNHLY and CDR2 FYNNEI. CDR3 length: 14 residues. V shed 5 bases and J shed 2 bases, with 13 bases lying between them. CDR3 sequence reads: CASSKGELTYEQYF. In nucleotides, the CDR3 is TGTGCCAGCAGTAAGGGGGAACTAACCTACGAGCAGTACTTC.

The chain combines TRBV6-6 with TRBJ1-6; D is possibly TRBD1 (5 bases). CDR1 and CDR2 from the germline V gene are MNHNY and SVGAGI (reference sequence). The CDR3 runs to 16 residues. The ends were cut back, 7 bases at V and 1 base at J, with 14 bases in the middle. The CDR3 sequence: CASNLFRVSYNSPLHF. The DNA of the CDR3 is TGTGCCAGCAATCTTTTCAGGGTTTCCTATAATTCACCCCTCCACTTT.

This clone was recorded only once. The chain employs TRBV7-2 and TRBJ2-3; 7 nucleotides line up with TRBD2. The CDR3 has 15 residues. The germline CDR1 and CDR2 sequences are SGHTA and FQGNSA. Trimming cost V 3 bases and J 4 bases; bases outside gene matches: 7. CDR3 amino acids: CASSFTGTTPDTQYF. The CDR3 DNA sequence: TGTGCCAGCAGCTTCACCGGGACTACCCCAGATACGCAGTATTTT.

V gene TRBV6-6 combines with J gene TRBJ1-5, with unresolved D. CDR3 length equals 14 residues. Per the germline V gene, CDR1 is MNHNY and CDR2 is SVGAGI (reference sequence). Trimming cost V 0 bases and J 2 bases, with 5 bases left between them. The CDR3 nucleotides read TGTGCCAGCAGTTACTCGTCCGGCAATCAGCCCCAGCATTTT. It translates to CASSYSSGNQPQHF.

The chain recombines TRBV9 with TRBJ2-1; maybe TRBD1 (7 bases). Trimming took 0 bases from V and 6 from J, leaving 22 bases between them. This CDR3 has 18 amino acids. CDR1 and CDR2 (germline): SGDLS, YYNGEE. The CDR3 region is CASSVGGAYGYRGNEQFF. The CDR3 DNA follows: TGTGCCAGCAGCGTAGGCGGGGCTTACGGCTACAGGGGCAATGAGCAGTTCTTC.

The rearrangement joins TRBV30 to TRBJ2-1, with TRBD2 identical over 8 bases. CDR1 GTSNPN and CDR2 SVGIG come from the germline V gene (reference sequence). V lost 4 bases, J lost 2 bases, and 7 bases stayed unmatched. The CDR3 is made up of 15 amino acids. The CDR3 loop reads CAWTQGGGPYNEQFF. The CDR3 coding sequence is TGTGCCTGGACACAGGGCGGGGGGCCCTACAATGAGCAGTTCTTC.

The rearrangement uses TRBV30 and TRBJ1-2; D is ambiguous. The CDR3 contains 11 residues. The V end was cut by 1 base, the J end by 7 bases, with 7 bases between. Germline loops: CDR1 GTSNPN, CDR2 SVGIG (reference sequence). Here the CDR3 DNA reads TGTGCCTGGAGTGCCCTCAGTGGCTACACCTTC. It is translated as CAWSALSGYTF.

The chain carries TRBV19 and TRBJ2-3, with D possibly being TRBD2 (5 bases). Germline lookup yields CDR1 LNHDA and CDR2 SQIVND (reference sequence). Trimming removed 2 bases at V and 0 bases at J, with 9 bases between. CDR3 length equals 15 residues. CDR3 bases: TGTGCCAGTAGTATAAGCGGCGGGAGCACAGATACGCAGTATTTT. Translated: CASSISGGSTDTQYF.

The chain links TRBV20-1 to TRBJ2-1; 7 nucleotides line up with TRBD2. The CDR3 has 11 residues. Germline CDR1 is DFQATT and CDR2 is SNEGSKA (reference sequence). CDR3: CSAEAGTTTFF. The CDR3 DNA reads as TGCAGCGCTGAAGCCGGGACTACCACATTCTTC.

The chain joins TRBV18 to TRBJ1-5; no firm D call. This CDR3 spans 13 amino acids. Germline V lookup: CDR1 KGHSH, CDR2 LQKENI. The V and J ends lost 2 bases and 7 bases respectively, with 9 bases between them. Here the CDR3 reads CASSPGLGQPQHF. The DNA of the CDR3 is TGTGCCAGCTCACCAGGTCTGGGCCAGCCCCAGCATTTT.

CDR3 nucleotide sequence: TGTGCCTGGAGTGCAGGGGTCTCCTACGAGCAGTACTTC. It translates to CAWSAGVSYEQYF. V and J are TRBV30 and TRBJ2-7, with D maybe TRBD1 (6 bases). Trimming left V 1 base short and J 0 bases short, with 7 bases between. Germline CDR1 GTSNPN, CDR2 SVGIG (reference sequence). The CDR3 totals 13 residues.

This clone was recorded once. V is TRBV30 and J is TRBJ1-3, with D possibly TRBD1 on 5 matching bases. V gave up 3 bases and J gave up 0 bases, with 12 bases separating them. This CDR3 contains 15 residues. CDR1 GTSNPN and CDR2 SVGIG come from the germline V gene (reference sequence). CDR3 residues: CAWRSREISGNTIYF. CDR3 coding DNA: TGTGCCTGGAGATCCAGGGAAATCTCTGGAAACACCATATATTTT.

The chain employs TRBV19 and TRBJ1-5; no definite D call. Trimming left V 7 bases short and J 0 bases short, with 4 bases between. CDR3 length equals 12 residues. Germline V gene data show CDR1 as LNHDA and CDR2 as SQIVND (reference sequence). Here the CDR3 reads CASIGSNQPQHF. Here the CDR3 DNA reads TGTGCCAGTATCGGTAGCAATCAGCCCCAGCATTTT.

A few counts support this clone. This chain links TRBV6-1 with TRBJ2-5; possible D gene TRBD2, 6 bases. The CDR3 length is 15 residues. Trimming removed 3 bases from V and 0 bases from J, with 11 bases in between. CDR1 is MNHNS, CDR2 SASEGT, per germline. The CDR3 DNA is TGTGCCAGCAGTGAGCCGGGACTTAACCAAGAGACCCAGTACTTC. Protein product: CASSEPGLNQETQYF.

V usage is TRBV6-5 and J usage is TRBJ1-4, with D hard to call. The V gene lost 1 base and the J gene lost 3 bases, with 12 bases spanning the gap. Germline-derived CDR1 and CDR2 are MNHEY and SVGAGI. The CDR3 has 16 amino acids. CDR3 bases: TGTGCCAGCAGTTACTGGTACTTCTCGGCTAATGAAAAACTGTTTTTT. Translation: CASSYWYFSANEKLFF.

This clone was counted a single time. The chain carries TRBV5-4 and TRBJ2-3; 16 positions match TRBD2. The CDR3 is 20 amino acids. Germline loops: CDR1 SGHNT, CDR2 YYREEE (reference sequence). V was clipped by 4 bases and J by 1 base; unmatched bases: 12. In nucleotides, the CDR3 is TGTGCCAGCAGCAAAGGGACTAGCGGGGGGGCTACGGTACGCACAGATACGCAGTATTTT. Amino acid sequence: CASSKGTSGGATVRTDTQYF.

CDR3 in amino acids: CASSGREGLNQPQHF. Here the CDR3 DNA reads TGTGCCAGCAGTGGCCGGGAGGGCCTCAATCAGCCCCAGCATTTT. The rearrangement joins TRBV6-6 to TRBJ1-5; D is unresolved. V gave up 5 bases and J gave up 3 bases, with 14 bases separating them. There are 15 residues in the CDR3. Germline CDR1 MNHNY, CDR2 SVGAGI (reference sequence).

This clone was observed a handful of times. The V call is TRBV5-1, the J call TRBJ2-7, with D tentatively TRBD1 (5 bases). The CDR3 is 14 residues long. CDR1 SGHRS and CDR2 YFSETQ come from the germline V gene. V was pared by 2 bases and J by 5 bases, with 14 bases between. In DNA, the CDR3 is TGCGCCAGCAGCTTAGAAGGGGTCTTCGACGAGCAGTACTTC. It codes for CASSLEGVFDEQYF.

The rearrangement joins TRBV5-1 to TRBJ2-7; TRBD2 agrees at 9 bases. The length of the CDR3 is 15 residues. V gave up 5 bases and J gave up 4 bases; unmatched junction bases: 10. Germline CDR1 SGHRS, CDR2 YFSETQ. CDR3 sequence reads: CASSLLAGALYEQYF. CDR3 nucleotides: TGCGCCAGCAGTTTATTAGCGGGGGCCCTTTACGAGCAGTACTTC.